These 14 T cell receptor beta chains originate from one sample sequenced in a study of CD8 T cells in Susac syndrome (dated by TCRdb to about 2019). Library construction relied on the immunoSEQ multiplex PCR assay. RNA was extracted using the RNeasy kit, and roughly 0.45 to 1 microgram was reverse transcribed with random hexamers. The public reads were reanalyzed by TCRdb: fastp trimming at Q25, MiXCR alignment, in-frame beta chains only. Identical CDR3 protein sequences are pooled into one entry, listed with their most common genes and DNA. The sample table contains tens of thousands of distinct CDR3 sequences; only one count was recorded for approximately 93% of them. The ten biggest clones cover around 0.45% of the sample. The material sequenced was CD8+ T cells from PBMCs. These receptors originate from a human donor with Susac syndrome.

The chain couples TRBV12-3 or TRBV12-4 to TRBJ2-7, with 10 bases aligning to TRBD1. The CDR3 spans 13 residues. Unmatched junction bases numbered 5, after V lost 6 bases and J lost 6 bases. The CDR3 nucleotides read TGTGCCAGCAGGGAGACAGGGGGCTCCGAGCAGTACTTC. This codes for CASRETGGSEQYF.

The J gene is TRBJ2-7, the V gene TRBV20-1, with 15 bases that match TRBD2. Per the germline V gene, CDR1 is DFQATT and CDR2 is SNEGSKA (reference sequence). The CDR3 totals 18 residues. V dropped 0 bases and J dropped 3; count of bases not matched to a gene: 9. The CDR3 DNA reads TGCAGTGCTAGAGATCGGGGACTAGCGGGAGGTAGCATCTACGAGCAGTACTTC. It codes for CSARDRGLAGGSIYEQYF.

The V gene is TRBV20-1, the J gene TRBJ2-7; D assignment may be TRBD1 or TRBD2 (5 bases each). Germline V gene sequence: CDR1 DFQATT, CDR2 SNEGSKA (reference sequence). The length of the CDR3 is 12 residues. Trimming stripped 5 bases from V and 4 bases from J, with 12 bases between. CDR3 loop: CSASGTKYEQYF. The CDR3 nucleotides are TGCAGTGCTTCCGGGACCAAATACGAGCAGTACTTC.

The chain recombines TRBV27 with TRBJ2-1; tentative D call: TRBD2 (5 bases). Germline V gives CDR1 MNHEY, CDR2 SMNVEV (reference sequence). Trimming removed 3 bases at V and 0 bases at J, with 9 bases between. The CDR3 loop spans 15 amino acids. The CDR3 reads CASSFGGFSYNEQFF. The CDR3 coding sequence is TGTGCCAGCAGTTTTGGCGGGTTCTCCTACAATGAGCAGTTCTTC.

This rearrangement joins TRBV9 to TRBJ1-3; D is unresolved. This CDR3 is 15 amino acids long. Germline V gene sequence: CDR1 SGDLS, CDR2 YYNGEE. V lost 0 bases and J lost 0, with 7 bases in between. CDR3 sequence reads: CASSVGGNSGNTIYF. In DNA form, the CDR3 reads TGTGCCAGCAGCGTAGGCGGAAACTCTGGAAACACCATATATTTT.

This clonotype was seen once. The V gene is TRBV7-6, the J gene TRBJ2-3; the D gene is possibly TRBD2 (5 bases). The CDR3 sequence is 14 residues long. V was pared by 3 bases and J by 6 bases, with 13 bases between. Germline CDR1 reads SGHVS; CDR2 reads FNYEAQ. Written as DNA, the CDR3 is TGTGCCAGCAGCTTGGGAACTAGGGCGGATACGCAGTATTTT. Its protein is CASSLGTRADTQYF.

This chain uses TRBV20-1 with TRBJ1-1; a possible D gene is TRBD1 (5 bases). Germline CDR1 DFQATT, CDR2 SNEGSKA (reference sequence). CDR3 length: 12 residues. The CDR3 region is CGTRQGGTEAFF. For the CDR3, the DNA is TGCGGCACCAGGCAGGGTGGCACTGAAGCTTTCTTT.

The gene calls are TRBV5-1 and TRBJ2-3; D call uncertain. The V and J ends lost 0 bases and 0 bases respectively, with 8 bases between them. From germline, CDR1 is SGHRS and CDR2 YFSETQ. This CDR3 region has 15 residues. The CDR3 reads CASSLGYRSTDTQYF. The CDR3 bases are TGCGCCAGCAGCTTGGGATATCGAAGCACAGATACGCAGTATTTT.

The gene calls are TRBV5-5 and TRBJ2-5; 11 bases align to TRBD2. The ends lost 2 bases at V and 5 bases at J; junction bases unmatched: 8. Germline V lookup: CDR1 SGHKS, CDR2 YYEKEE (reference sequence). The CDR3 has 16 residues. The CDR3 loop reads CASSFPGLAGYETQYF. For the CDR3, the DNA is TGTGCCAGCAGCTTCCCAGGACTAGCGGGCTATGAGACCCAGTACTTC.

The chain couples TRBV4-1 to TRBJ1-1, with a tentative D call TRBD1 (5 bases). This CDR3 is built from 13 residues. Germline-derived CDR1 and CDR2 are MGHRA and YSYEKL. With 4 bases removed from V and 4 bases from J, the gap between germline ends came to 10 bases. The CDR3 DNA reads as TGCGCCAGCAGCCCCCGGGGGATCACTGAAGCTTTCTTT. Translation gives CASSPRGITEAFF.

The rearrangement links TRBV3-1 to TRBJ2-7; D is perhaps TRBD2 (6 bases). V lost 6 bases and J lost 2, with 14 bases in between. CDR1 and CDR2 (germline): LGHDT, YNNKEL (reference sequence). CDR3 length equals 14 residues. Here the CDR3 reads CASSAGTLPYEQYF. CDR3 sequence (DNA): TGTGCCAGCAGTGCGGGGACGTTACCCTACGAGCAGTACTTC.

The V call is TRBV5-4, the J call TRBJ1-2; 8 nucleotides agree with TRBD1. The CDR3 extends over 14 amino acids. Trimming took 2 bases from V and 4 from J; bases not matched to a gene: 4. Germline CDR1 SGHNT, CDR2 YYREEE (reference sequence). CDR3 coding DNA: TGTGCCAGCAGCTTATCGACAGGGGTCTATGGCTACACCTTC. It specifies CASSLSTGVYGYTF.

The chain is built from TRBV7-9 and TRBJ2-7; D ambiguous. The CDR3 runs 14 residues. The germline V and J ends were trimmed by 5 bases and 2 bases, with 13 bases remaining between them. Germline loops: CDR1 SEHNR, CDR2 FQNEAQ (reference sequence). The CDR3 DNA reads TGTGCCAGCAGCGCCCAGGCCCAGCCCTACGAGCAGTACTTC. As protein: CASSAQAQPYEQYF.

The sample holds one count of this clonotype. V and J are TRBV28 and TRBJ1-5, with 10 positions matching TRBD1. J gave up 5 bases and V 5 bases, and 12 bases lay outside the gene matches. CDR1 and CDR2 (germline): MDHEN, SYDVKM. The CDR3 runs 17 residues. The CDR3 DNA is TGTGCCAGCAGTCAACAAAGTGGGACAGGGGACGATCAGCCCCAGCATTTT. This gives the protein CASSQQSGTGDDQPQHF.